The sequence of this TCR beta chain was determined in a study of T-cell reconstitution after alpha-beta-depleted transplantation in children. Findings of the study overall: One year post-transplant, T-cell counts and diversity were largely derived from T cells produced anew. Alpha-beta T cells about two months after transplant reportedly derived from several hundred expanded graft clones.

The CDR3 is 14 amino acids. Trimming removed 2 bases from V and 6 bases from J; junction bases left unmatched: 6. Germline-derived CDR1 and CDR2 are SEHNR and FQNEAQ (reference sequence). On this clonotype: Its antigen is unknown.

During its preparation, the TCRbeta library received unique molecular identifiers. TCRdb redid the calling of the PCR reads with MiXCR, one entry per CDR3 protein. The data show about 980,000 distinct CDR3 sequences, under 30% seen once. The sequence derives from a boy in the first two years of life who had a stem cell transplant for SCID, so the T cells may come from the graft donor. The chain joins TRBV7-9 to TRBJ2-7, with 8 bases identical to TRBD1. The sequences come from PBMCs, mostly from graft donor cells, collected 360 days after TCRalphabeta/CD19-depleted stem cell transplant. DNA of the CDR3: TGTGCCAGCAGCTTACGGACAGGGACGGGCGAGCAGTACTTC. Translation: CASSLRTGTGEQYF.